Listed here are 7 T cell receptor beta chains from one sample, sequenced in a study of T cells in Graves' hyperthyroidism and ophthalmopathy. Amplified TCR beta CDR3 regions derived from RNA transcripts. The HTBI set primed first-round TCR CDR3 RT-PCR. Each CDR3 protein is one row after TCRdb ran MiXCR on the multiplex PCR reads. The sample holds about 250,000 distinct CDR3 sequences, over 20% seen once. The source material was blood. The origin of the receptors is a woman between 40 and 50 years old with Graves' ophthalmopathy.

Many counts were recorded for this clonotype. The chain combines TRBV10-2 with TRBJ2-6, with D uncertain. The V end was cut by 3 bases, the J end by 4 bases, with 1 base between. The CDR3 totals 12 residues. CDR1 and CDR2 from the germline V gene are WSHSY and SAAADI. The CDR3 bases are TGCGCCAGCAGTGACGGGGCCAACGTCCTGACTTTC. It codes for CASSDGANVLTF.

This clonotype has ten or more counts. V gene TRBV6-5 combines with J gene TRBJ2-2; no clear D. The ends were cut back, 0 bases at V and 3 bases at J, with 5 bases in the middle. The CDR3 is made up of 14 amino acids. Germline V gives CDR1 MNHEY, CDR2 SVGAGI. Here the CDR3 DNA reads TGTGCCAGCAGTTACTCGATCGACACCGGGGAGCTGTTTTTT. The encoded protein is CASSYSIDTGELFF.

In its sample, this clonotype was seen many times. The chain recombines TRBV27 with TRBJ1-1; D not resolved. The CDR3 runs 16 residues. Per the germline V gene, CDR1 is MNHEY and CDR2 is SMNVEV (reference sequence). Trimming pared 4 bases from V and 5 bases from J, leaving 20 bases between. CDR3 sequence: CASSSNSLGGRTEAFF. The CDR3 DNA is TGTGCCAGCAGTTCCAATTCCTTGGGAGGGAGAACTGAAGCTTTCTTT.

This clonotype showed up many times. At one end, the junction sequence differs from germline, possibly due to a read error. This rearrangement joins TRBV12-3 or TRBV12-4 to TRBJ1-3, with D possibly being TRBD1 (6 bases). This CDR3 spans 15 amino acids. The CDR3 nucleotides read TGTGCCAGCACCATCACAGGGAATGGTGGAGACACCATATATTTT. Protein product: CASTITGNGGDTIYF.

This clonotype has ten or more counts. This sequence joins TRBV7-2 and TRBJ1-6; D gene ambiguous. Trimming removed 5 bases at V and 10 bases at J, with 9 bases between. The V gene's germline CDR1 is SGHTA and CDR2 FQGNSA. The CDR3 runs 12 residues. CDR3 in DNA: TGTGCCAGCAGCCAAGGCTGGTCACCCCTCCACTTT. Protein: CASSQGWSPLHF.

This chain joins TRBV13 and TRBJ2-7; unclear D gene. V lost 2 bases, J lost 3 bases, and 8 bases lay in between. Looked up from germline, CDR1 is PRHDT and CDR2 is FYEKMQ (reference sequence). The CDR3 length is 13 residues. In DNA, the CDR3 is TGTGCCAGCAGCTTAAACTCAGTCTACGAGCAGTACTTC. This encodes CASSLNSVYEQYF.

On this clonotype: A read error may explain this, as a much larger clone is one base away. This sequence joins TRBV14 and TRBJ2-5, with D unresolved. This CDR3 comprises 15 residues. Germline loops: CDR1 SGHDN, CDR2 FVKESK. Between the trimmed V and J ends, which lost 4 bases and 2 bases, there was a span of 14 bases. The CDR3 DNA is TGTGCCAGCAGCCGAGATTTCGCGCGTCAAGAGACCCAGTACTTC. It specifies CASSRDFARQETQYF.